Below, 5 T cell receptor beta chains from the same sample are listed, as sequenced in a study of shared clonotypes between healthy human individuals (TCRdb year 2020). Libraries were built with the immunoSEQ multiplex PCR assay. As stored in TCRdb, this immuneACCESS dataset retains in-frame rearrangements with V and J assigned. A fraction of the clones does not appear; measured against another copy, unresolved V genes explain less than half of the discrepancy, and the remainder lacks a known reason. Here the sample has about 2 million clones; less than 95% occur a single time. The top ten clones comprise 0.9% to 1.5% of the sample. CD8 naive samples consisted of CD45RO-negative cells that were positively selected for CCR7, yielding a CD45RA+CCR7+ population without TemRA cells. What was sequenced was naive CD8+ T cells sorted from blood. The cell subset or site label, read with the paper, signifies: CD45RA+CCR7+. The receptor set was obtained from a man in his late teens or twenties in good health.

A single count supports this clone. V gene TRBV28 combines with J gene TRBJ2-7, with TRBD1 matching 9 bases. V was clipped by 6 bases and J by 3 bases; unmatched bases: 12. This CDR3 has 16 amino acids. Germline V gene data show CDR1 as MDHEN and CDR2 as SYDVKM. DNA for the CDR3: TGTGCCAGCAGCCCCCGACGGGGGACAGGGTTCTACGAGCAGTACTTC. This translates into CASSPRRGTGFYEQYF.

The chain recombines TRBV6-6 with TRBJ2-5; D assignment may be TRBD1 or TRBD2 (5 bases each). The CDR3 length is 14 residues. Trimming took off 3 bases at V and 3 bases at J, with 11 bases between the two ends. Germline-derived CDR1 and CDR2 are MNHNY and SVGAGI (reference sequence). DNA for the CDR3: TGTGCCAGCAGTTATACGGGGACGGAAGAGACCCAGTACTTC. Its protein product is CASSYTGTEETQYF.

Concerning this clone: Other nucleotide sequences in the sample specify the same CDR3. The chain uses TRBV18 and TRBJ2-7; no reliable D call. V shed 3 bases and J shed 0 bases, with 3 bases lying between them. The CDR3 has 12 residues. Germline V gene lookup returns CDR1 KGHSH and CDR2 LQKENI. The CDR3 bases are TGTGCCAGCTCACCGAACTCCTACGAGCAGTACTTC. It encodes CASSPNSYEQYF.

This chain uses TRBV29-1 with TRBJ2-6; 10 bases match TRBD1. Trimming cost V 0 bases and J 2 bases; bases outside gene matches: 7. Germline loops: CDR1 SQVTM, CDR2 ANQGSEA. CDR3 length: 18 residues. CDR3: CSVEDRAGQGAGANVLTF. The CDR3 DNA reads as TGCAGCGTTGAAGACCGAGCAGGACAGGGGGCTGGGGCCAACGTCCTGACTTTC.

This chain joins TRBV5-1 and TRBJ2-7; weak D call: TRBD2 (5 bases). CDR3 length: 16 residues. Trimming pared 3 bases from V and 1 base from J, leaving 17 bases between. The germline V gene has CDR1 SGHRS and CDR2 YFSETQ. The CDR3 here is CASSSYGLQESYEQYF. The CDR3 coding sequence is TGCGCCAGCAGCTCTTACGGACTCCAAGAGTCCTACGAGCAGTACTTC.